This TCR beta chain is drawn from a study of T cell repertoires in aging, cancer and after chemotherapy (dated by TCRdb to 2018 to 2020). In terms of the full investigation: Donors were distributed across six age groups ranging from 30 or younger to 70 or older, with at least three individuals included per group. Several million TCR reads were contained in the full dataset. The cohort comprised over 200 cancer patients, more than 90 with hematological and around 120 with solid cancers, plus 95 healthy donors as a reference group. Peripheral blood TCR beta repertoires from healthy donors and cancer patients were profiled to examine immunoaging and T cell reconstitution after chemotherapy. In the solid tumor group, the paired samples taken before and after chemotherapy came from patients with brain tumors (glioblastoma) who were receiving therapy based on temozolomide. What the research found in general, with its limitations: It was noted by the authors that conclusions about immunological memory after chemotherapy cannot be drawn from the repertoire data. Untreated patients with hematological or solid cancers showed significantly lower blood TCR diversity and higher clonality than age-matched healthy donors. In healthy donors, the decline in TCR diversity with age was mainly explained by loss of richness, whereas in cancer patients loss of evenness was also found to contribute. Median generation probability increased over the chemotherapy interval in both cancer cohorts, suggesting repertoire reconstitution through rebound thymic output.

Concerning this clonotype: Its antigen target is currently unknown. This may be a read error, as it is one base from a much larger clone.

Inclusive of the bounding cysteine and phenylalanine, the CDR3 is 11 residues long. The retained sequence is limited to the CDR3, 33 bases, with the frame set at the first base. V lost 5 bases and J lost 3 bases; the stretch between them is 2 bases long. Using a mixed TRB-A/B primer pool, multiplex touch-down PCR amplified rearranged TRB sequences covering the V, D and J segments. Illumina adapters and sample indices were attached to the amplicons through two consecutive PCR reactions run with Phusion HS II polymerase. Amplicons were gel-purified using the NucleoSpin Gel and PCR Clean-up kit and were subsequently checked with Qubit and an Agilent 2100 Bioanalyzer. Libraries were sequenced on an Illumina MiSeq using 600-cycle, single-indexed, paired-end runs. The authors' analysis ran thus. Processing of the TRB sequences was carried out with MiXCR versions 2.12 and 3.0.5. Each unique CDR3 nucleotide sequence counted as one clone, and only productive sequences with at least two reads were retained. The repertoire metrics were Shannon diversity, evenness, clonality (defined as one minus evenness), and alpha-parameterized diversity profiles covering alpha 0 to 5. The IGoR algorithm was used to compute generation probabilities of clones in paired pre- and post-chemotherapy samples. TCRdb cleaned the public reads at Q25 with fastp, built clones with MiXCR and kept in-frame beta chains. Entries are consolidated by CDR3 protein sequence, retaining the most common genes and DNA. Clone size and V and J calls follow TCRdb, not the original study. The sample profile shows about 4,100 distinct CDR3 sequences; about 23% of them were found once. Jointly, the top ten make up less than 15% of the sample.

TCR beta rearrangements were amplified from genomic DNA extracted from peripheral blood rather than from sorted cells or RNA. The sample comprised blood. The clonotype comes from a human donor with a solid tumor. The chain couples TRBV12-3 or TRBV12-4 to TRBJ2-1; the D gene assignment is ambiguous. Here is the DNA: TGTGCCAGCAGTGGCTACAATGAGCAGTTCTTC. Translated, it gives CASSGYNEQFF.